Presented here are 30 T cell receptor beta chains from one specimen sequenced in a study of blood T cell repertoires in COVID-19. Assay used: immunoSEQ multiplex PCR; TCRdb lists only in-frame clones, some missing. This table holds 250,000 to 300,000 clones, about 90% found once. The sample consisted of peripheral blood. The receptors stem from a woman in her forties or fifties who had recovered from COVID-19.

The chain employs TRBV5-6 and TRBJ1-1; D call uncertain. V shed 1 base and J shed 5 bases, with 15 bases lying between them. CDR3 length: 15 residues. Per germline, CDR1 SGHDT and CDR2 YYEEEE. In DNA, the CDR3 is TGTGCCAGCAGCTTGTATCCCACGGGAGGGACTGAAGCTTTCTTT. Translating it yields CASSLYPTGGTEAFF. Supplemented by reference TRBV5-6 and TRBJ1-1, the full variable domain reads DAGVTQSPTHLIKTRGQQVTLRCSPKSGHDTVSWYQQALGQGPQFIFQYYEEEERQRGNFPDRFSGHQFPNYSSELNVNALLLGDSALYLCASSLYPTGGTEAFFGQGTRLTVV.

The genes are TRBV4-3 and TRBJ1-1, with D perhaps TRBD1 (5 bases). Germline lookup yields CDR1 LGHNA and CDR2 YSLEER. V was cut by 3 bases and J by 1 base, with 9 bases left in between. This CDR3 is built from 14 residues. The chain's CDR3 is CASSHDRANTEAFF. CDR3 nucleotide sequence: TGCGCCAGCAGCCACGACAGAGCGAACACTGAAGCTTTCTTT.

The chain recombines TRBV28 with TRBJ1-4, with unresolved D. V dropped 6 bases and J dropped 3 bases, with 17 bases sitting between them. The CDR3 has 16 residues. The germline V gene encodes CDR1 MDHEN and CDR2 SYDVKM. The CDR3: CASSRTGVVANEKLFF. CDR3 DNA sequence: TGTGCCAGCAGCCGGACGGGAGTTGTAGCTAATGAAAAACTGTTTTTT.

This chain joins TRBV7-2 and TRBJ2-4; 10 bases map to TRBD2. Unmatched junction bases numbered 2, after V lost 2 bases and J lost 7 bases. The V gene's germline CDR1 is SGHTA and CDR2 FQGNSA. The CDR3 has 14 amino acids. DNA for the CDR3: TGTGCCAGCAGCTTATTTAGCGGGGGGAACATTCAGTACTTC. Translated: CASSLFSGGNIQYF. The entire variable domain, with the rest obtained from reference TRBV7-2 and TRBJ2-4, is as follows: GAGVSQSPSNKVTEKGKDVELRCDPISGHTALYWYRQSLGQGLEFLIYFQGNSAPDKSGLPSDRFSAERTGGSVSTLTIQRTQQEDSAVYLCASSLFSGGNIQYFGAGTRLSVL.

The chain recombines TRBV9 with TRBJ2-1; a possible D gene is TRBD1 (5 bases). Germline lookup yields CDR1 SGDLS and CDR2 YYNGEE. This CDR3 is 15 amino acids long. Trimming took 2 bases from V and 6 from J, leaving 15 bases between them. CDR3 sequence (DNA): TGTGCCAGCAGCGTGGGGCACCTAGGGGTCAATGAGCAGTTCTTC. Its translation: CASSVGHLGVNEQFF.

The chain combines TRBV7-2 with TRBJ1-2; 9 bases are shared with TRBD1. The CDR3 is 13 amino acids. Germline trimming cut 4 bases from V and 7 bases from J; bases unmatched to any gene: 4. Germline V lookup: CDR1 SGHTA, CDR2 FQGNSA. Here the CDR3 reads CASSSQGAGGYTF. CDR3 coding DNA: TGTGCCAGCAGCTCACAGGGGGCAGGTGGCTACACCTTC.

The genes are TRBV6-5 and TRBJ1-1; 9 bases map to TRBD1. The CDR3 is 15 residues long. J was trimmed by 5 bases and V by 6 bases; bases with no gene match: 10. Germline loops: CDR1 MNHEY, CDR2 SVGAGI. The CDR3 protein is CASSHNRGRWTEAFF. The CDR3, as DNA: TGTGCCAGCAGCCATAACAGGGGGCGGTGGACTGAAGCTTTCTTT.

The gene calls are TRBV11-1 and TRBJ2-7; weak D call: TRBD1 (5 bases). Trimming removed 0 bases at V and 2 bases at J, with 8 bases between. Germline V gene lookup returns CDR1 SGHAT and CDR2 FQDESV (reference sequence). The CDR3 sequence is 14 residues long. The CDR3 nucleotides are TGTGCCAGCAGCTTAGCGGGGCTACCCTACGAGCAGTACTTC. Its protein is CASSLAGLPYEQYF.

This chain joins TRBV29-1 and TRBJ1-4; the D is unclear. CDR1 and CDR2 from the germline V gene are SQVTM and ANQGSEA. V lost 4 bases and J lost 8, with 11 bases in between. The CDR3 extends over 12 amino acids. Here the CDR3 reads CSVAAGGEKLFF. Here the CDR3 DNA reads TGCAGCGTTGCCGCAGGTGGGGAAAAACTGTTTTTT.

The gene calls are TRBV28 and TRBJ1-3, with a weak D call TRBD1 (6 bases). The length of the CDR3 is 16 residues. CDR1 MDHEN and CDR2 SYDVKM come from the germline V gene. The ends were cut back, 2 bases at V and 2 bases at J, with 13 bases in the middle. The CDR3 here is CASSLKGQVTGNTIYF. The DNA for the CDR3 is TGTGCCAGCAGTTTAAAGGGACAAGTTACTGGAAACACCATATATTTT.

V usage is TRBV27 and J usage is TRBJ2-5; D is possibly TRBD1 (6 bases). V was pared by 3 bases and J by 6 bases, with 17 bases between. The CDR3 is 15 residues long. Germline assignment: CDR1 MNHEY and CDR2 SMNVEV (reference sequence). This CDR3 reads CASSFAGTLGQTQYF. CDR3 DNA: TGTGCCAGCAGTTTCGCAGGGACACTTGGACAGACCCAGTACTTC.

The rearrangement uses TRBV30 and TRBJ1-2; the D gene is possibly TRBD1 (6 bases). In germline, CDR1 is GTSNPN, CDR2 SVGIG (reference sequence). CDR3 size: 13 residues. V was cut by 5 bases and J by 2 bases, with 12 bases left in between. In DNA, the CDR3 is TGTGCCTGGGGGGAGACAGGAAACTATGGCTACACCTTC. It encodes CAWGETGNYGYTF.

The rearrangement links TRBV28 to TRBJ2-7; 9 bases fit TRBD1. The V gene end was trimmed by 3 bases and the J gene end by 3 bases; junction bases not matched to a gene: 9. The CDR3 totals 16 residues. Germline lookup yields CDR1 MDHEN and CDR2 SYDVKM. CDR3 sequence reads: CASSFRPGTGFYEQYF. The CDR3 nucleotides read TGTGCCAGCAGTTTCCGTCCCGGGACAGGGTTCTACGAGCAGTACTTC.

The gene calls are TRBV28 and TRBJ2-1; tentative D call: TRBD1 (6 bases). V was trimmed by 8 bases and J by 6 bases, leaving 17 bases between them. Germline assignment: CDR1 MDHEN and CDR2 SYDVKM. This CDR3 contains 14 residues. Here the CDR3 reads CASSPRPGVNEQFF. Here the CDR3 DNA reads TGTGCCAGCTCCCCACGACCAGGGGTCAATGAGCAGTTCTTC.

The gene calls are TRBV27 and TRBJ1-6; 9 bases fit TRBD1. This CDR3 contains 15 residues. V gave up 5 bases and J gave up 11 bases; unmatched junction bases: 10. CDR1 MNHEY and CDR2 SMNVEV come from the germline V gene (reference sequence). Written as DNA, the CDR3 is TGTGCCAGCAGTCTCCGTACAGGGGGCTCGACACCCCTCCACTTT. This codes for CASSLRTGGSTPLHF.

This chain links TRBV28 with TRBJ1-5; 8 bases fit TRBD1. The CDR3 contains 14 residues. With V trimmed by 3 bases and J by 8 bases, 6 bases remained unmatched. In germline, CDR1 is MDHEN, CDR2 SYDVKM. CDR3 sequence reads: CASSLTGALKPQHF. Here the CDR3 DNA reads TGTGCCAGCAGTTTGACAGGGGCCCTGAAGCCCCAGCATTTT.

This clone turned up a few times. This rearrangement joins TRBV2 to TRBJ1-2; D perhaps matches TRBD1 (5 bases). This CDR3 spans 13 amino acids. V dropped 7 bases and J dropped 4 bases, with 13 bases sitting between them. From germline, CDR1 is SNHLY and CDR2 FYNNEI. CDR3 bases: TGTGCCAGCACGGGGGAGTTGGGCTATGGCTACACCTTC. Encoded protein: CASTGELGYGYTF.

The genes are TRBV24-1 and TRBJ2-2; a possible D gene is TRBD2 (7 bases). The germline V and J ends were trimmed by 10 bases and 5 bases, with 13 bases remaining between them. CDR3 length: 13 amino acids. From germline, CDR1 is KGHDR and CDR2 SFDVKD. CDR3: CATGGAWTGELFF. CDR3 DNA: TGTGCCACGGGGGGGGCTTGGACCGGGGAGCTGTTTTTT.

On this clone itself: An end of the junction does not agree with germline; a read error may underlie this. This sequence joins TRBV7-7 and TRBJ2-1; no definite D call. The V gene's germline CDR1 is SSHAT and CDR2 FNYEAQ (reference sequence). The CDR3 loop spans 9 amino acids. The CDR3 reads CASSPLQFF. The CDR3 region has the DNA TGTGCTAGCAGCCCCCTGCAGTTCTTC. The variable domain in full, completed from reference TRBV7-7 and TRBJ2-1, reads GAGVSQSPRYKVTKRGQDVTLRCDPISSHATLYWYQQALGQGPEFLTYFNYEAQPDKSGLPSDRFSAERPEGSISTLTIQRTEQRDSAMYRCASSPLQFFGPGTRLTVL.

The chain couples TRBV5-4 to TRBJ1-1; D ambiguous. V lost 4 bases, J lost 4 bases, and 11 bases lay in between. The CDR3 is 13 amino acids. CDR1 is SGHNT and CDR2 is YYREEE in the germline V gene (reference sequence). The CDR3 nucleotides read TGTGCCAGCAGCCAACCTACGGTCACTGAAGCTTTCTTT. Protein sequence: CASSQPTVTEAFF.

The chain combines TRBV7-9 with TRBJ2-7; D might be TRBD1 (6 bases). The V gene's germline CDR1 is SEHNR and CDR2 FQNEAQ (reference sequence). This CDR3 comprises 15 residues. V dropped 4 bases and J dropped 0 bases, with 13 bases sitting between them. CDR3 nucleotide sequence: TGTGCCAGCAGCTCGACAGGACAGAACTCCTACGAGCAGTACTTC. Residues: CASSSTGQNSYEQYF.

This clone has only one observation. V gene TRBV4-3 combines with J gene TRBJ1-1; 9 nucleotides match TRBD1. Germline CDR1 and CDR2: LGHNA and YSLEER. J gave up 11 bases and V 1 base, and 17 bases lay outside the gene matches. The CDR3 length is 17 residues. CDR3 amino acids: CASSQAALPMTGGAAFF. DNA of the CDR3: TGCGCCAGCAGCCAAGCCGCACTCCCAATGACAGGGGGTGCGGCTTTCTTT.

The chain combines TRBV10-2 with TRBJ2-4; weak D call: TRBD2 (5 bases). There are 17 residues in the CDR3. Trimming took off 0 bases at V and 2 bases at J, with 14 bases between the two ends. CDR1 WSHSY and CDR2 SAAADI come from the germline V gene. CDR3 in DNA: TGCGCCAGCAGTGAGTCGAATTTCGGGATATCCAAAAACATTCAGTACTTC. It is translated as CASSESNFGISKNIQYF.

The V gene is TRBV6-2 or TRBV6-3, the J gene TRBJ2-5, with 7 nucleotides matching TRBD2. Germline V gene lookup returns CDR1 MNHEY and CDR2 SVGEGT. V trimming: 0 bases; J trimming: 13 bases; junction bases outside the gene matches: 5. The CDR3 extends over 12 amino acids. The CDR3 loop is CASSYSLSSGYF. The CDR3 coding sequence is TGTGCCAGCAGTTACTCGCTCTCTAGCGGGTACTTC.

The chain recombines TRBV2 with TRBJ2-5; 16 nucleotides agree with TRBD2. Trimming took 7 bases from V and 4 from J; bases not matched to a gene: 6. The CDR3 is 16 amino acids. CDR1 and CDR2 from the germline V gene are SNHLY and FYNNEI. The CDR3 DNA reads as TGTGCCAGCACCGGGACTAGCGGGAGGGCCTTAGAGACCCAGTACTTC. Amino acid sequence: CASTGTSGRALETQYF. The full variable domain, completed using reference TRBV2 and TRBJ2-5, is EPEVTQTPSHQVTQMGQEVILRCVPISNHLYFYWYRQILGQKVEFLVSFYNNEISEKSEIFDDQFSVERPDGSNFTLKIRSTKLEDSAMYFCASTGTSGRALETQYFGPGTRLLVL.

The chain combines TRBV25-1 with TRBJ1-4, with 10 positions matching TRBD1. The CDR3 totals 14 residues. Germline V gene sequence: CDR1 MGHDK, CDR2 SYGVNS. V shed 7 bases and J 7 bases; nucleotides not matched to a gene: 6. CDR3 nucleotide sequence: TGTGCCAGCACCTCCGGGACAGGGGTTGAAAAACTGTTTTTT. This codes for CASTSGTGVEKLFF.

Here the CDR3 DNA reads TGCGCCAGTCGAAGGACAGGGCTAAATCAGCCCCAGCATTTT. Residues: CASRRTGLNQPQHF. V gene TRBV10-2 combines with J gene TRBJ1-5; 8 nucleotides line up with TRBD1. CDR1 and CDR2 (germline): WSHSY, SAAADI. Unmatched junction bases numbered 8, after V lost 9 bases and J lost 4 bases. This CDR3 is 14 amino acids long.

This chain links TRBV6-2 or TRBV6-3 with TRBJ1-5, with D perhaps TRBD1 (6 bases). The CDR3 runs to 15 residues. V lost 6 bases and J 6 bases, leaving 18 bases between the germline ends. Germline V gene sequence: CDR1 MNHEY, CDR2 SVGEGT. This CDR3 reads CASSLDRIPTQPQHF. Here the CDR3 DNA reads TGTGCCAGCAGCCTAGACAGGATTCCGACTCAGCCCCAGCATTTT.

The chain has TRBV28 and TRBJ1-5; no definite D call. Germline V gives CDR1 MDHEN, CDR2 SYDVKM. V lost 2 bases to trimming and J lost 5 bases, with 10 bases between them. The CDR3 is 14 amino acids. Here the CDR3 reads CASSLHSGDQPQHF. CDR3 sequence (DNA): TGTGCCAGCAGTTTACACAGCGGAGATCAGCCCCAGCATTTT.

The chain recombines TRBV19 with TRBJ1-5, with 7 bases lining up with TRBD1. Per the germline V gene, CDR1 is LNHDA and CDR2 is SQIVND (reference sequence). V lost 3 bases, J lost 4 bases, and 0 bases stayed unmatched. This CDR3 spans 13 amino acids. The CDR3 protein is CASSMTGNQPQHF. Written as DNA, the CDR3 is TGTGCCAGTAGTATGACAGGGAATCAGCCCCAGCATTTT. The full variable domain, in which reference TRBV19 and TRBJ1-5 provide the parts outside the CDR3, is DGGITQSPKYLFRKEGQNVTLSCEQNLNHDAMYWYRQDPGQGLRLIYYSQIVNDFQKGDIAEGYSVSREKKESFPLTVTSAQKNPTAFYLCASSMTGNQPQHFGDGTRLSIL.